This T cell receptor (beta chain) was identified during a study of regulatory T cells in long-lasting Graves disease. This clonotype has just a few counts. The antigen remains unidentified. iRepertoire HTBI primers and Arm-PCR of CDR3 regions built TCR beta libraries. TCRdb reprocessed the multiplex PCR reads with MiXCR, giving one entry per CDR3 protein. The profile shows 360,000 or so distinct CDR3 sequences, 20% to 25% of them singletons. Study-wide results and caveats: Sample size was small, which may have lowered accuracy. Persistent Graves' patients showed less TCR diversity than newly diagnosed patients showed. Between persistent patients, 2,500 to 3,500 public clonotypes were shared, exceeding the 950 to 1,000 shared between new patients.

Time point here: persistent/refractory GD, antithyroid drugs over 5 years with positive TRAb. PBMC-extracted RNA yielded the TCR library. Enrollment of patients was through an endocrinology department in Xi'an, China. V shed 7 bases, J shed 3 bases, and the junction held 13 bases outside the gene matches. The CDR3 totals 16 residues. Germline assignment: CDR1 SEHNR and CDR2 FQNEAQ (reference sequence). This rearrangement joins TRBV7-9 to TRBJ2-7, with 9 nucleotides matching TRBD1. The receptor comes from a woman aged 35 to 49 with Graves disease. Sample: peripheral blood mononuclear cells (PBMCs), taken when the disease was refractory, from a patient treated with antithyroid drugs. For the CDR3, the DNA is TGTGCCAGCAACTCCCTTGCGGGACAGGGTTTCTACGAGCAGTACTTC. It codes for CASNSLAGQGFYEQYF.